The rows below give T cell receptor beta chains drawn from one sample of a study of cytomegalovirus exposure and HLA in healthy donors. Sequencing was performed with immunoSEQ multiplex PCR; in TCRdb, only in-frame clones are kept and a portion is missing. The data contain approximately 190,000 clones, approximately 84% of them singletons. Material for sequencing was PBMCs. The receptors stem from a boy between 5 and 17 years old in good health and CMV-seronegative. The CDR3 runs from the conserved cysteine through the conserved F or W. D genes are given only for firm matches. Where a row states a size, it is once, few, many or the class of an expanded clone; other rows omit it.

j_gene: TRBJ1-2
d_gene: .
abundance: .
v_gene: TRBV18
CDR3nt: TGTGCCAGCTCACCAGACGGGAATAACTATGGCTACACCTTC
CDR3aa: CASSPDGNNYGYTF

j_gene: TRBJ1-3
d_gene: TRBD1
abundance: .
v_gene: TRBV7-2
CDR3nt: TGTGCCAGCAGCCCACAGACAGGGAACGGAAACACCATATATTTT
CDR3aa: CASSPQTGNGNTIYF

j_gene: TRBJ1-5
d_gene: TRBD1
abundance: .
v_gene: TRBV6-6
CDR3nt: TGTGCCAGCAGTTACGGAGGGGGCGTTCAGCCCCAGCATTTT
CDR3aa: CASSYGGGVQPQHF

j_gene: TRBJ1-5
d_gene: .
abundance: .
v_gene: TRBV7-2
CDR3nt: TGTGCCAGCACCCCTTTTACTGGGGGGGAAAGGCCCCAGCATTTT
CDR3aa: CASTPFTGGERPQHF

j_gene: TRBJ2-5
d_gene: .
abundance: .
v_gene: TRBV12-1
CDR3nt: TGTGCCAGCAGACGGTCGGGGAGGGACGAGACCCAGTACTTC
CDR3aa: CASRRSGRDETQYF

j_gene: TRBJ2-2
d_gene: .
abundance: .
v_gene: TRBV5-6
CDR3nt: TGTGCCAGCAGAGAGGGGGGGTCCGGGGAGCTGTTTTTT
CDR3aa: CASREGGSGELFF

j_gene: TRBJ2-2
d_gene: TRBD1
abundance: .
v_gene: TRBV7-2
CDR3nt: TGTGCCAGCAGCCCAGACAGGGCAAGGGTCTCCGGGGAGCTGTTTTTT
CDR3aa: CASSPDRARVSGELFF

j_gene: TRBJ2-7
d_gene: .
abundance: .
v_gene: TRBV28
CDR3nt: TGTGCCAGCAGTTTAGCGGGACGGGCTAACGAGCAGTACTTC
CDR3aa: CASSLAGRANEQYF

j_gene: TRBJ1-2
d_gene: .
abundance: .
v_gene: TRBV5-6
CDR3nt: TGTGCCAGCAGCGACGGCGGGGAAGTTAACTATGGCTACACCTTC
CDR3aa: CASSDGGEVNYGYTF

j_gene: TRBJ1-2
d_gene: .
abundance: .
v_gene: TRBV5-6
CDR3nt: TGTGCCAGCAGCTTCGGTAACCTTAACTATGGCTACACCTTC
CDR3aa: CASSFGNLNYGYTF

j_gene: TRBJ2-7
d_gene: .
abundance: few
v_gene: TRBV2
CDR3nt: TGTGCCAGCACCGAAAGCTTTAGAAACTACGAGCAGTACTTC
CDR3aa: CASTESFRNYEQYF